The 11 T cell receptor beta chains in this list originate from one sample, sequenced in a study of T cells after yellow fever vaccination. TCRdb called the 5' RACE reads again in MiXCR, with one record for every CDR3 protein. The sample includes about 340,000 distinct CDR3 sequences, about 4% seen only once; the top ten take 24%. Sequencing used PBMCs, obtained 5 days after the yellow fever booster vaccination. All receptors derive from a man in his late teens or twenties who received the YFV17D yellow fever vaccine.

In its sample, this clonotype was seen many times. The rearrangement joins TRBV10-3 to TRBJ2-1; a possible D gene is TRBD1 (6 bases). Trimming cost V 6 bases and J 8 bases, with 14 bases left between them. The CDR3 runs 13 residues. Germline assignment: CDR1 ENHRY and CDR2 SYGVKD. The CDR3 spells CAIRGSGVHEQFF. The CDR3 DNA follows: TGTGCCATCAGAGGTTCAGGGGTCCATGAGCAGTTCTTC.

The sample holds a few counts of this clonotype. The DNA of the CDR3 is TGCGCCAGCAAACTGCTCCCTAGCGGGGGGGCGGTTACGCAGTATTTT. Translating gives CASKLLPSGGAVTQYF. The chain recombines TRBV5-1 with TRBJ2-3; 12 bases align to TRBD2. V was clipped by 6 bases and J by 8 bases; unmatched bases: 13. The germline V gene has CDR1 SGHRS and CDR2 YFSETQ. The CDR3 runs to 16 residues.

The V and J genes are TRBV4-1 and TRBJ2-5; the D gene is possibly TRBD2 (6 bases). The CDR3 loop spans 14 amino acids. Germline CDR1 reads MGHRA; CDR2 reads YSYEKL. Trimming removed 3 bases from V and 4 bases from J, with 12 bases in between. The CDR3, as DNA: TGCGCCAGCAGCCAGGGTCGGGACTTAGAGACCCAGTACTTC. Its protein is CASSQGRDLETQYF.

There are many counts of this clonotype. The chain recombines TRBV6-2 or TRBV6-3 with TRBJ2-7; the match to TRBD2 covers 12 bases. V was clipped by 3 bases and J by 4 bases; unmatched bases: 7. Germline V gene data show CDR1 as MNHEY and CDR2 as SVGEGT. The CDR3 totals 16 residues. DNA for the CDR3: TGTGCCAGCAGTTATTACCTAGCGGGGGGGCCTTACGAGCAGTACTTC. It translates to CASSYYLAGGPYEQYF.

This chain connects TRBV7-9 to TRBJ2-7; 7 nucleotides match TRBD1. CDR3 length equals 16 residues. The germline CDR1 and CDR2 sequences are SEHNR and FQNEAQ (reference sequence). The V gene end was trimmed by 0 bases and the J gene end by 1 base; junction bases not matched to a gene: 6. CDR3 nucleotides: TGTGCCAGCAGCTTAGCGGGGACAGACGCTTCCTACGAGCAGTACTTC. Amino acid sequence: CASSLAGTDASYEQYF.

This clonotype was found a few times. The chain recombines TRBV5-1 with TRBJ2-7; 7 nucleotides line up with TRBD2. With V trimmed by 7 bases and J by 4 bases, 5 bases remained unmatched. The germline CDR1 and CDR2 sequences are SGHRS and YFSETQ. The CDR3 has 12 residues. In DNA, the CDR3 is TGCGCCAGCCGTAGGGAGGGGTACGAGCAGTACTTC. Amino acids: CASRREGYEQYF.

The chain uses TRBV5-5 and TRBJ1-5, with no clear D. The CDR3 totals 15 residues. Germline V lookup: CDR1 SGHKS, CDR2 YYEKEE (reference sequence). V was trimmed by 4 bases and J by 0 bases, leaving 11 bases between them. This CDR3 reads CASSRTSNSNQPQHF. The CDR3 bases are TGTGCCAGCAGCCGGACGAGTAATAGCAATCAGCCCCAGCATTTT.

Ten or more counts support this clonotype. In DNA form, the CDR3 reads TGTGCCAGCAGCTTGGACGGCGGCTATAATTCACCCCTCCACTTT. Amino acids: CASSLDGGYNSPLHF. The gene calls are TRBV5-6 and TRBJ1-6; D is undetermined. Germline CDR1 is SGHDT and CDR2 is YYEEEE. Trimming left V 0 bases short and J 3 bases short, with 7 bases between. This CDR3 is 15 amino acids long.

A note on this clonotype: A read error is possible here, since a much larger clone lies one base away. The chain combines TRBV4-3 with TRBJ2-1, with a possible D match to TRBD2 (6 bases). Trimming left V 5 bases short and J 4 bases short, with 15 bases between. There are 15 residues in the CDR3. Germline V lookup: CDR1 LGHNA, CDR2 YSLEER. The CDR3 bases are TGCGCCAGCAGCTTCACTAACGGGGGTTACAATGAGCAGTTCTTC. This gives the protein CASSFTNGGYNEQFF.

The CDR3 DNA is TGTGCCAGCAGCTTAGCCGGAAGGGGGAGCACAGATACGCAGTATTTT. Residues: CASSLAGRGSTDTQYF. The chain recombines TRBV7-6 with TRBJ2-3, with D possibly matching TRBD1 (6 bases). The CDR3 runs to 16 residues. V was clipped by 0 bases and J by 0 bases, with 10 bases between them. Germline V CDR1 and CDR2: SGHVS, FNYEAQ. Combining the CDR3 with reference TRBV7-6 and TRBJ2-3 gives the whole variable domain GAGVSQSPRYKVTKRGQDVALRCDPISGHVSLYWYRQALGQGPEFLTYFNYEAQQDKSGLPNDRFSAERPEGSISTLTIQRTEQRDSAMYRCASSLAGRGSTDTQYFGPGTRLTVL.

This clonotype showed up just a few times. The rearrangement uses TRBV21-1 and TRBJ2-3; TRBD1 is taken as the D call from the table, unchecked against the DNA. TRBV21-1 is designated a pseudogene. CDR3 length equals 15 residues. In DNA form, the CDR3 reads TGTGCCAGCAGCAGATTAGGGGGTGCCACAGATACGCAGTATTTT. This gives the protein CASSRLGGATDTQYF.